The 27 T cell receptor beta chains below were found in one sample sequenced in a study of blood T cell repertoires in COVID-19. TCRdb's table, derived via immunoSEQ multiplex PCR, lists solely in-frame clones and lacks some. This sample has about 150,000 clones; roughly four fifths occur once, and the top ten carry 15%. The specimen was peripheral blood. Receptors were obtained from a human donor with acute or convalescent COVID-19. The donor label of this sample is uncertain.

The rearrangement joins TRBV2 to TRBJ2-1; 14 nucleotides line up with TRBD2. The CDR3 runs 20 residues. V was pared by 2 bases and J by 4 bases, with 13 bases of the junction left unmatched. The germline CDR1 and CDR2 sequences are SNHLY and FYNNEI. DNA of the CDR3: TGTGCCAGCAGTGAACGACTAGCGGGGGGGCTTTTCCAAAAATACAATGAGCAGTTCTTC. It translates to CASSERLAGGLFQKYNEQFF.

This sequence joins TRBV19 and TRBJ1-2; D uncertain. Trimming left V 1 base short and J 4 bases short, with 13 bases between. In germline, CDR1 is LNHDA, CDR2 SQIVND (reference sequence). The CDR3 has 15 residues. CDR3 bases: TGTGCCAGTAGTATAGGGCCTCATCCGTCCTATGGCTACACCTTC. Translated: CASSIGPHPSYGYTF.

V gene TRBV5-4 combines with J gene TRBJ1-2; the match to TRBD1 covers 8 bases. The CDR3 covers 18 residues. V trimming: 4 bases; J trimming: 0 bases; junction bases outside the gene matches: 14. Germline V gives CDR1 SGHNT, CDR2 YYREEE (reference sequence). The CDR3: CASSPGQGGFIANYGYTF. CDR3 DNA sequence: TGTGCCAGCAGCCCTGGACAGGGAGGGTTTATAGCTAACTATGGCTACACCTTC. The full variable domain, in which reference TRBV5-4 and TRBJ1-2 provide the parts outside the CDR3, is ETGVTQSPTHLIKTRGQQVTLRCSSQSGHNTVSWYQQALGQGPQFIFQYYREEENGRGNFPPRFSGLQFPNYSSELNVNALELDDSALYLCASSPGQGGFIANYGYTFGSGTRLTVV.

The chain is built from TRBV6-2 or TRBV6-3 and TRBJ2-1, with 8 bases lining up with TRBD1. V gave up 0 bases and J gave up 4 bases; unmatched junction bases: 5. The germline V gene encodes CDR1 MNHEY and CDR2 SVGEGT. There are 16 residues in the CDR3. In DNA, the CDR3 is TGTGCCAGCAGTTACTCGAGCAGGGGGCCGTACAATGAGCAGTTCTTC. Translating it yields CASSYSSRGPYNEQFF.

The V and J genes are TRBV6-6 and TRBJ1-5, with TRBD1 identical over 7 bases. The CDR3 has 15 residues. After removal of 3 bases from V and 3 bases from J, the junction contained 5 bases not matched to a gene. Germline V gives CDR1 MNHNY, CDR2 SVGAGI (reference sequence). The CDR3 region has the DNA TGTGCCAGCAGTTATTTGACAGGGACCAATCAGCCCCAGCATTTT. As protein: CASSYLTGTNQPQHF.

A single count supports this clone. This rearrangement joins TRBV18 to TRBJ2-1; TRBD1 is a possible D gene (5 bases). There are 16 residues in the CDR3. Per germline, CDR1 KGHSH and CDR2 LQKENI. Trimming pared 1 base from V and 2 bases from J, leaving 12 bases between. The DNA of the CDR3 is TGTGCCAGCTCACCACGGCCCCAGGGTACCTACAATGAGCAGTTCTTC. The encoded protein is CASSPRPQGTYNEQFF. The complete variable domain, with remaining parts taken from reference TRBV18 and TRBJ2-1, reads NAGVMQNPRHLVRRRGQEARLRCSPMKGHSHVYWYRQLPEEGLKFMVYLQKENIIDESGMPKERFSAEFPKEGPSILRIQQVVRGDSAAYFCASSPRPQGTYNEQFFGPGTRLTVL.

The rearrangement uses TRBV30 and TRBJ1-4; D might be TRBD1 (6 bases). CDR1 is GTSNPN and CDR2 is SVGIG in the germline V gene (reference sequence). V was pared by 6 bases and J by 5 bases, with 13 bases between. This CDR3 contains 13 residues. The CDR3 region is CACRRQGNEKLFF. For the CDR3, the DNA is TGTGCCTGCCGGCGGCAGGGGAATGAAAAACTGTTTTTT.

The chain recombines TRBV29-1 with TRBJ1-5; 7 nucleotides agree with TRBD1. V shed 6 bases, J shed 5 bases, and the junction held 10 bases outside the gene matches. CDR1 and CDR2 (germline): SQVTM, ANQGSEA. The CDR3 extends over 14 amino acids. The CDR3 protein is CSVTTGSVDQPQHF. CDR3 sequence (DNA): TGCAGCGTGACGACAGGGAGTGTCGATCAGCCCCAGCATTTT.

The rearrangement links TRBV3-1 (or the pseudogene TRBV3-2) to TRBJ2-7; 8 bases map to TRBD1. Germline CDR1 is LGHDT and CDR2 is YNNKEL (reference sequence). Germline trimming cut 3 bases from V and 4 bases from J; bases unmatched to any gene: 11. This CDR3 spans 16 amino acids. The CDR3: CASSQGDFRGRYEQYF. For the CDR3, the DNA is TGTGCCAGCAGCCAGGGGGACTTCAGGGGGCGGTACGAGCAGTACTTC.

The chain uses TRBV21-1 and TRBJ1-2. TRBV21-1 is a recognized pseudogene. CDR3 size: 18 residues. As DNA, the CDR3 is TGTGCCAGCAACAGAAGCTCCCCGCGGGGCATTTTAAACTATGGCTACACCTTC. Protein sequence: CASNRSSPRGILNYGYTF.

This chain uses TRBV5-1 with TRBJ1-1; D remains unclear. The V gene's germline CDR1 is SGHRS and CDR2 YFSETQ. V shed 4 bases and J shed 11 bases, with 15 bases lying between them. The CDR3 loop spans 12 amino acids. Here the CDR3 reads CASSLDQKMAFF. Here the CDR3 DNA reads TGCGCCAGCAGCCTGGATCAGAAGATGGCTTTCTTT.

The V and J genes are TRBV19 and TRBJ1-4, with 9 bases fitting TRBD1. CDR1 and CDR2 from the germline V gene are LNHDA and SQIVND (reference sequence). The junction had 9 bases not matched to a gene; V was cut back by 6 bases and J by 7 bases. This CDR3 region has 15 residues. CDR3 region: CASRMPGQGIEKLFF. In DNA form, the CDR3 reads TGTGCCAGTAGAATGCCGGGACAGGGAATTGAAAAACTGTTTTTT.

This clone was found once. V is TRBV5-6 and J is TRBJ2-7; TRBD2 is a possible D gene (5 bases). The germline V and J ends were trimmed by 3 bases and 2 bases, with 15 bases remaining between them. From germline, CDR1 is SGHDT and CDR2 YYEEEE. The CDR3 has 15 amino acids. The DNA for the CDR3 is TGTGCCAGCAGCTCGATACTAGACATTACCTACGAGCAGTACTTC. The encoded protein is CASSSILDITYEQYF.

The chain joins TRBV18 to TRBJ1-1; TRBD1 matches at 8 bases. The germline V gene encodes CDR1 KGHSH and CDR2 LQKENI. CDR3 size: 14 residues. V dropped 2 bases and J dropped 4; count of bases not matched to a gene: 3. CDR3 loop: CASSPDRGITEAFF. In DNA, the CDR3 is TGTGCCAGCTCACCAGACAGGGGAATCACTGAAGCTTTCTTT. Full variable domain (outside the CDR3, taken from reference TRBV18 and TRBJ1-1): NAGVMQNPRHLVRRRGQEARLRCSPMKGHSHVYWYRQLPEEGLKFMVYLQKENIIDESGMPKERFSAEFPKEGPSILRIQQVVRGDSAAYFCASSPDRGITEAFFGQGTRLTVV.

V usage is TRBV2 and J usage is TRBJ1-4, with a weak D call TRBD1 (5 bases). There are 13 residues in the CDR3. Trimming shortened V by 10 bases and J by 8 bases, and 17 bases separated the two germline ends. Germline V gene data show CDR1 as SNHLY and CDR2 as FYNNEI. This CDR3 reads CAIQSRAGEKLFF. The DNA of the CDR3 is TGTGCCATTCAAAGTAGGGCAGGGGAAAAACTGTTTTTT.

The chain has TRBV7-9 and TRBJ1-6; no clear D. Looked up from germline, CDR1 is SEHNR and CDR2 is FQNEAQ (reference sequence). The ends were cut back, 1 base at V and 13 bases at J, with 11 bases in the middle. The CDR3 consists of 13 residues. CDR3 residues: CASSLGIAGPLHF. CDR3 coding DNA: TGTGCCAGCAGCTTAGGGATTGCGGGGCCCCTCCACTTT.

The genes are TRBV7-9 and TRBJ1-3; maybe TRBD1 (5 bases). The CDR3 is 14 amino acids. Per the germline V gene, CDR1 is SEHNR and CDR2 is FQNEAQ (reference sequence). Between the trimmed V and J ends, which lost 5 bases and 6 bases, there was a span of 14 bases. CDR3: CASSPPGSQNTIYF. In nucleotides, the CDR3 is TGTGCCAGCAGCCCCCCAGGGTCTCAAAACACCATATATTTT.

This clone came up once. The chain joins TRBV15 to TRBJ2-7, with 10 bases lining up with TRBD1. Germline CDR1 reads LNHNV; CDR2 reads YYDKDF (reference sequence). V gave up 2 bases and J gave up 3 bases; unmatched junction bases: 7. This CDR3 is 16 amino acids long. In DNA, the CDR3 is TGTGCCACCAGCAGACTCCGGGACAGGGGAATCTACGAGCAGTACTTC. Encoded protein: CATSRLRDRGIYEQYF. The whole variable domain, filled in from reference TRBV15 and TRBJ2-7, reads DAMVIQNPRYQVTQFGKPVTLSCSQTLNHNVMYWYQQKSSQAPKLLFHYYDKDFNNEADTPDNFQSRRPNTSFCFLDIRSPGLGDTAMYLCATSRLRDRGIYEQYFGPGTRLTVT.

The rearrangement uses TRBV5-1 and TRBJ1-1; perhaps TRBD1 as D (5 bases). Germline V gene data show CDR1 as SGHRS and CDR2 as YFSETQ. Trimming stripped 0 bases from V and 2 bases from J, with 11 bases between. This CDR3 region has 15 residues. The CDR3 DNA reads as TGCGCCAGCAGCTTGGTCCCCGGACATAACACTGAAGCTTTCTTT. The encoded protein is CASSLVPGHNTEAFF.

The chain recombines TRBV6-6 with TRBJ1-2; the D gene is possibly TRBD1 (6 bases). The V end was cut by 10 bases, the J end by 2 bases, with 14 bases between. The germline CDR1 and CDR2 sequences are MNHNY and SVGAGI (reference sequence). This CDR3 spans 13 amino acids. Here the CDR3 reads CATGGGPNYGYTF. CDR3 bases: TGTGCCACCGGGGGGGGGCCAAACTATGGCTACACCTTC.

The chain employs TRBV29-1 and TRBJ2-1, with D possibly matching TRBD1 (6 bases). Germline-derived CDR1 and CDR2 are SQVTM and ANQGSEA. Trimming pared 0 bases from V and 0 bases from J, leaving 9 bases between. This CDR3 spans 15 amino acids. The CDR3 spells CSVEEGTSSYNEQFF. The CDR3 coding sequence is TGCAGCGTTGAAGAAGGGACAAGCTCCTACAATGAGCAGTTCTTC.

Only a few counts were recorded for this clone. This rearrangement joins TRBV18 to TRBJ1-2, with D perhaps TRBD1 (6 bases). The CDR3 contains 15 residues. With 5 bases removed from V and 3 bases from J, the gap between germline ends came to 16 bases. Germline values: CDR1 KGHSH, CDR2 LQKENI. The CDR3 reads CASSAPQGKDYGYTF. DNA of the CDR3: TGTGCCAGCTCAGCGCCACAGGGTAAGGACTATGGCTACACCTTC.

This clone was observed a handful of times. The chain combines TRBV6-5 with TRBJ1-1; no clear D. V was shortened by 2 bases and J by 4 bases, with 8 bases between the two germline ends. Germline loops: CDR1 MNHEY, CDR2 SVGAGI. The CDR3 is 13 residues long. The CDR3 DNA sequence: TGTGCCAGCAGTTACGAGCGGGCCACTGAAGCTTTCTTT. Protein: CASSYERATEAFF.

The chain joins TRBV6-5 to TRBJ1-2, with TRBD1 identical over 8 bases. The CDR3 is made up of 13 amino acids. Germline CDR1 is MNHEY and CDR2 is SVGAGI. V lost 7 bases to trimming and J lost 4 bases; unmatched junction nucleotides: 5. Here the CDR3 reads CASILTGVYGYTF. The CDR3 DNA sequence: TGTGCCAGCATTCTGACAGGGGTCTATGGCTACACCTTC.

A few counts support this clone. The chain has TRBV5-8 and TRBJ1-4, with 7 bases fitting TRBD1. V lost 5 bases, J lost 3 bases, and 10 bases stayed unmatched. The CDR3 loop spans 16 amino acids. The germline CDR1 and CDR2 sequences are SGHTS and YDEGEE. The CDR3 sequence: CASSLSRGLPNEKLFF. In DNA form, the CDR3 reads TGTGCCAGCAGTTTGAGCAGGGGGTTACCTAATGAAAAACTGTTTTTT.

About this clone: At one boundary the junction diverges from the germline segment, which might be a read error. The CDR3 is CASSAVGTGGAETF. CDR3 coding DNA: TGTGCCAGCAGTGCCGTCGGGACAGGGGGCGCGGAGACCTTT. The rearrangement uses TRBV7-9 and TRBJ1-1; TRBD1 aligns across 12 bases. The germline CDR1 and CDR2 sequences are SEHNR and FQNEAQ (reference sequence). The CDR3 has 14 residues. The full variable domain, with the rest looked up from reference TRBV7-9 and TRBJ1-1, is DTGVSQNPRHKITKRGQNVTFRCDPISEHNRLYWYRQTLGQGPEFLTYFQNEAQLEKSRLLSDRFSAERPKGSFSTLEIQRTEQGDSAMYLCASSAVGTGGAETFGQGTRLTVV.

This clone was seen more than once but under ten times. The chain joins TRBV11-2 to TRBJ1-1, with D perhaps matching TRBD1 (5 bases). The CDR3 covers 15 residues. V lost 0 bases to trimming and J lost 4 bases, with 12 bases between them. Germline CDR1 and CDR2: SGHAT and FQNNGV. CDR3 loop: CASSLEPGWGTEAFF. For the CDR3, the DNA is TGTGCCAGCAGCTTAGAGCCAGGGTGGGGCACTGAAGCTTTCTTT.